This T cell receptor beta chain was profiled in a study of blood T cells in healthy people across ages. Broader study findings: Greater diversity and more naive CD4+ cells were seen in long-lived donors than in aged donors. Unsorted PBMC input precluded a conclusive naive versus antigen-experienced comparison.

The V end was cut by 4 bases, the J end by 2 bases, with 13 bases between. The CDR3 extends over 14 amino acids. The germline CDR1 and CDR2 sequences are SGHRS and YFSETQ. This clonotype was counted only a few times. Its antigen is undetermined. A J-beta primer mix and a sample-barcoded 5' primer were used in a second PCR of roughly 6 to 11 cycles. The template-switch adaptor was a 5' adaptor with 12 random nucleotides. It tagged each cDNA molecule. TCRdb called the 5' RACE reads again in MiXCR, with one record for every CDR3 protein. Of 500,000 to 600,000 distinct CDR3 sequences in the sample, approximately 30% were seen once. Each of the donors had roughly 9.4 milliliters of peripheral blood drawn into EDTA-treated Vacutainer tubes.

The chain is built from TRBV5-1 and TRBJ2-7; D is ambiguous. This TCR came from a woman in her sixties or seventies in good health. The sequencing input was blood. CDR3 region: CASSPRASPYEQYF. The CDR3 DNA sequence: TGCGCCAGCAGCCCCCGGGCCTCCCCCTACGAGCAGTACTTC.